What follows are 9 T cell receptor beta chains derived from one specimen sequenced in a study of cytomegalovirus exposure and HLA in healthy donors. TCRdb keeps only in-frame clones here, not all; method: immunoSEQ multiplex PCR. This sample carries about 160,000 clones, about 90% of them seen once, and the ten largest clones take over 9%. Sample: PBMCs. Receptors were obtained from a woman aged 18-29 years in good health and CMV-seropositive.

This clone appeared a few times. J is TRBJ1-5 and V is TRBV28; D is possibly TRBD1 (6 bases). V was cut by 7 bases and J by 6 bases, with 13 bases left in between. Germline-derived CDR1 and CDR2 are MDHEN and SYDVKM. The CDR3 contains 13 residues. The chain's CDR3 is CASKSGGSQPQHF. CDR3 in DNA: TGTGCCAGCAAATCGGGGGGCAGTCAGCCCCAGCATTTT.

A single count supports this clone. The chain couples TRBV4-2 to TRBJ2-5; TRBD1 agrees at 8 bases. In germline, CDR1 is LGHNA, CDR2 YNFKEQ. The V segment lost 5 bases and the J segment 4 bases; nucleotides outside the gene matches: 12. The CDR3 contains 16 residues. CDR3 residues: CASSVGGQGGGETQYF. CDR3 nucleotides: TGTGCCAGCAGCGTAGGTGGACAGGGCGGAGGAGAGACCCAGTACTTC.

The chain couples TRBV5-4 to TRBJ2-7; D unclear. With 2 bases removed from V and 0 bases from J, the gap between germline ends came to 12 bases. The CDR3 is made up of 15 amino acids. Looked up from germline, CDR1 is SGHNT and CDR2 is YYREEE (reference sequence). DNA of the CDR3: TGTGCCAGCAGCTTTGAGACTTCTCTCTCCTACGAGCAGTACTTC. Residues: CASSFETSLSYEQYF.

J is TRBJ1-1 and V is TRBV5-1; no clear D gene. The germline gives CDR1 SGHRS, CDR2 YFSETQ. CDR3 length: 14 amino acids. The V end lost 0 bases, the J end lost 2 bases, and 8 bases lay between the germline ends. The CDR3 DNA sequence: TGCGCCAGCAGCTTGGCAGTGGTTAACACTGAAGCTTTCTTT. Protein product: CASSLAVVNTEAFF.

The rearrangement joins TRBV2 to TRBJ1-4; D is ambiguous. V dropped 5 bases and J dropped 3 bases, with 10 bases sitting between them. The CDR3 has 14 amino acids. Germline-derived CDR1 and CDR2 are SNHLY and FYNNEI. The CDR3, as DNA: TGTGCCAGCAGTTCCGGGATGGCTAATGAAAAACTGTTTTTT. Its translation: CASSSGMANEKLFF.

The gene calls are TRBV4-2 and TRBJ2-4, with 11 bases identical to TRBD2. Trimming cost V 4 bases and J 8 bases; bases outside gene matches: 16. CDR3 size: 18 residues. From germline, CDR1 is LGHNA and CDR2 YNFKEQ. DNA for the CDR3: TGTGCCAGCAGCCCACCCTCAGGTAGTAGCGGGAGGGGAGACATTCAGTACTTC. Its protein is CASSPPSGSSGRGDIQYF.

The chain couples TRBV25-1 to TRBJ1-2; D unresolved. CDR1 and CDR2 (germline): MGHDK, SYGVNS. V gave up 4 bases and J gave up 5 bases, with 20 bases separating them. This CDR3 has 16 residues. The CDR3 DNA sequence: TGTGCCAGCAGTGTCACTTTCTCACGGGAAAAGTATGGCTACACCTTC. This codes for CASSVTFSREKYGYTF.

The chain combines TRBV27 with TRBJ1-4, with 8 bases aligning to TRBD1. Germline V gene sequence: CDR1 MNHEY, CDR2 SMNVEV (reference sequence). The ends lost 0 bases at V and 0 bases at J; junction bases unmatched: 3. The CDR3 is made up of 17 amino acids. CDR3 amino acids: CASSLSPGGSTNEKLFF. CDR3 nucleotides: TGTGCCAGCAGTTTATCCCCAGGGGGCTCAACTAATGAAAAACTGTTTTTT.

The J gene is TRBJ2-7, the V gene TRBV5-1; D may be TRBD2 (6 bases). The CDR3 covers 14 residues. Germline assignment: CDR1 SGHRS and CDR2 YFSETQ. Trimming left V 0 bases short and J 6 bases short, with 13 bases between. The CDR3 DNA sequence: TGCGCCAGCAGCTTGGGACGGGAGAGGTCCGAGCAGTACTTC. Protein: CASSLGRERSEQYF. Full variable domain (missing parts from reference TRBV5-1 and TRBJ2-7): KAGVTQTPRYLIKTRGQQVTLSCSPISGHRSVSWYQQTPGQGLQFLFEYFSETQRNKGNFPGRFSGRQFSNSRSEMNVSTLELGDSALYLCASSLGRERSEQYFGPGTRLTVT.